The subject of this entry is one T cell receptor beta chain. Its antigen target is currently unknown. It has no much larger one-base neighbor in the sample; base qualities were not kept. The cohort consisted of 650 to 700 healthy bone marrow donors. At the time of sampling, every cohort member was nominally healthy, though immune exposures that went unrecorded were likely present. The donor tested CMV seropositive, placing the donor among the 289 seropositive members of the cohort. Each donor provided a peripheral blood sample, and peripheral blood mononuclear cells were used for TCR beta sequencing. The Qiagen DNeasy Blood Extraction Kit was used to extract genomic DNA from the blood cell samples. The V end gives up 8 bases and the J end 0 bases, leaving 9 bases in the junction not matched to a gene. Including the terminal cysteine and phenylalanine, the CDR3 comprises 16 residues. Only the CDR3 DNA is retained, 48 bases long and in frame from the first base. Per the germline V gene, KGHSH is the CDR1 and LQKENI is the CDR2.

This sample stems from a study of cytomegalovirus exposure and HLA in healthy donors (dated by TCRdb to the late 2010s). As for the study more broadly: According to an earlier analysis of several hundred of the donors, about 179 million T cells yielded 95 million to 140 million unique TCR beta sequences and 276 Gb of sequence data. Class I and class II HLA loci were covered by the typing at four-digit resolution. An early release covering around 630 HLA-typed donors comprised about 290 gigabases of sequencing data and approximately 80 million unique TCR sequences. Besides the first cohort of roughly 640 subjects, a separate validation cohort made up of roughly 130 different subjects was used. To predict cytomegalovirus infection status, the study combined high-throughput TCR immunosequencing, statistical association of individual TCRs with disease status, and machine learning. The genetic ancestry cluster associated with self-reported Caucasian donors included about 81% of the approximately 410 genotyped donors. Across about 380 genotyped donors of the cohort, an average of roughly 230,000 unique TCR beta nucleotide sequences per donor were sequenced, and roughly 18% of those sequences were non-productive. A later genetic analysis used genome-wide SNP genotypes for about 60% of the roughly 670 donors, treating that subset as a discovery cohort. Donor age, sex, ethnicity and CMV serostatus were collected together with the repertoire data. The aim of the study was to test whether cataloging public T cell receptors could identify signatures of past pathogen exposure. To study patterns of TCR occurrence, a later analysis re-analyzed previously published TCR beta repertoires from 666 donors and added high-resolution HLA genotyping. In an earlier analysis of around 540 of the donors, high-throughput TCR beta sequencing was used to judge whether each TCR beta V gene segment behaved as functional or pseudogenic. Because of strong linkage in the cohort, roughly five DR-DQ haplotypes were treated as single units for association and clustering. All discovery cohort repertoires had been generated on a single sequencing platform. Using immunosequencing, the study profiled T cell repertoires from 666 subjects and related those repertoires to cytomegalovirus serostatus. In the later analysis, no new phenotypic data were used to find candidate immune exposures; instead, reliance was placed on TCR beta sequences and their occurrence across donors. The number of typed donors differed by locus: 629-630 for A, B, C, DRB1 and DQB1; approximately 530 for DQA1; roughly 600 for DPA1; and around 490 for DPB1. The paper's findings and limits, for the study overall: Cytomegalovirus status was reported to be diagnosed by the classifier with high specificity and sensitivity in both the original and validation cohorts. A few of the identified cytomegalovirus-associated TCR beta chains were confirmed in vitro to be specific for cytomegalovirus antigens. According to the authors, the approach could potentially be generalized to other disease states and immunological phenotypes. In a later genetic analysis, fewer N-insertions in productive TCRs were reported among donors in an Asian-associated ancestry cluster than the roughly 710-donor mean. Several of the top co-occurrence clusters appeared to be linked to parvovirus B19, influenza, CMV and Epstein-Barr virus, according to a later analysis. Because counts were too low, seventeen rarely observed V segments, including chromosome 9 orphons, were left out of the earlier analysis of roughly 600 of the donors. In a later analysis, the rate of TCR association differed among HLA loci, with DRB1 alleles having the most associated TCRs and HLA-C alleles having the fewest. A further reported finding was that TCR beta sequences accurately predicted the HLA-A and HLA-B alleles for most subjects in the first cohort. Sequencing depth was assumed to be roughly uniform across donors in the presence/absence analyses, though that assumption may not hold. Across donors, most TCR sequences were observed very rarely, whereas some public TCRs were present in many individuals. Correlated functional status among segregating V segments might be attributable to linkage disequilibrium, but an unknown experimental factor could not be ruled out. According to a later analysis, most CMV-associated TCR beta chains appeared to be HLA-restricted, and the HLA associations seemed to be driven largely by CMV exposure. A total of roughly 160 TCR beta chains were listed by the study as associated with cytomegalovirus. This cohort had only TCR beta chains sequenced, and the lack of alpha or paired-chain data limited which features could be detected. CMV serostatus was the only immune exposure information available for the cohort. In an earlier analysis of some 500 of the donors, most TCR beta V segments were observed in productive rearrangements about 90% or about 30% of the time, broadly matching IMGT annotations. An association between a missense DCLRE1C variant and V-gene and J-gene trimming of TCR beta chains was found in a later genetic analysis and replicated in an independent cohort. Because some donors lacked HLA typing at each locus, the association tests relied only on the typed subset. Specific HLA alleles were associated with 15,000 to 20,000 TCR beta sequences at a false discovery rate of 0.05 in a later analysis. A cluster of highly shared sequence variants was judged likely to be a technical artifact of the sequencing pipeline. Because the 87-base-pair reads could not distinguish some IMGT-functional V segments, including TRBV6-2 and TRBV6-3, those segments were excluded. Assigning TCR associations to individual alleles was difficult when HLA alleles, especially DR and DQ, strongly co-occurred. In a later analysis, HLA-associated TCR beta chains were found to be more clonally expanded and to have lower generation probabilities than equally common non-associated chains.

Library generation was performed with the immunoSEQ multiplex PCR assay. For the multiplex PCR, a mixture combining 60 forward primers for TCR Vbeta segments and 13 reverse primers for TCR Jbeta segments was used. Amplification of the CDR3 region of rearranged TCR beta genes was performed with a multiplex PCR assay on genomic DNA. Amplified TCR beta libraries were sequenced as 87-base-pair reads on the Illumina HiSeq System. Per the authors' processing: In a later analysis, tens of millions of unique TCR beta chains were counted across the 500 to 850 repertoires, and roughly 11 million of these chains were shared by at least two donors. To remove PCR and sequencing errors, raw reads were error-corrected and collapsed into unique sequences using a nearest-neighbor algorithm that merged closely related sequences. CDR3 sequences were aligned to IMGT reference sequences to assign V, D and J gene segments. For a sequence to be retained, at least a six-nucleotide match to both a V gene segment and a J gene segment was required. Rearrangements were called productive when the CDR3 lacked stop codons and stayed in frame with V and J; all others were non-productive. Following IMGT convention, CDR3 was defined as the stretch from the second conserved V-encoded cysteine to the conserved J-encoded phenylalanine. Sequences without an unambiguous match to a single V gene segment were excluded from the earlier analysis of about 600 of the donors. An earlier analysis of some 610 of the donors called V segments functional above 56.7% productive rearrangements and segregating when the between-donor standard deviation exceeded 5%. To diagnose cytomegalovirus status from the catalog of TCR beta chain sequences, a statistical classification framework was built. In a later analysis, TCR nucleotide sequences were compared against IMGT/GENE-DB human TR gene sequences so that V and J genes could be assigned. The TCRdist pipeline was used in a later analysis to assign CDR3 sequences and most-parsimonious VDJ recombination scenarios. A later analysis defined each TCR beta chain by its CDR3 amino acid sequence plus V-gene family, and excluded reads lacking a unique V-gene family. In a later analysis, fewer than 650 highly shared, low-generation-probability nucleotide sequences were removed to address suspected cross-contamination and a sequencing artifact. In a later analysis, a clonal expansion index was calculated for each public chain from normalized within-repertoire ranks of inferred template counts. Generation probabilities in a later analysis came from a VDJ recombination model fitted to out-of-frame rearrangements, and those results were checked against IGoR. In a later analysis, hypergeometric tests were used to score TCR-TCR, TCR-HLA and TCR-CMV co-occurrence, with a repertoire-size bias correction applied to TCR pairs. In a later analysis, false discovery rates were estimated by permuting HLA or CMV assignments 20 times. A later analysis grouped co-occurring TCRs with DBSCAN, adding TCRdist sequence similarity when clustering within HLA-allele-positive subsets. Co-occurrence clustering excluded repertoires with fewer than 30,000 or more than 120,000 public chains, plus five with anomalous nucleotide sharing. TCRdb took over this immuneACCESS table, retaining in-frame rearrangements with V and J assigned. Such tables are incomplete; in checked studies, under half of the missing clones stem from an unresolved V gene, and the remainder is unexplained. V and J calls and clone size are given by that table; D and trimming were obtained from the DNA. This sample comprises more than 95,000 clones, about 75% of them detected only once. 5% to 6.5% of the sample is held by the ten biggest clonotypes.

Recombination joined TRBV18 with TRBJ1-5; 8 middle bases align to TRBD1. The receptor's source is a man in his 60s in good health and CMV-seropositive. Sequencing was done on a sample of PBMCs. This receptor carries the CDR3 CASPRGTGDSNQPQHF. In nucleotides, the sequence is TGTGCCAGCCCACGGGGGACAGGAGATAGCAATCAGCCCCAGCATTTT.